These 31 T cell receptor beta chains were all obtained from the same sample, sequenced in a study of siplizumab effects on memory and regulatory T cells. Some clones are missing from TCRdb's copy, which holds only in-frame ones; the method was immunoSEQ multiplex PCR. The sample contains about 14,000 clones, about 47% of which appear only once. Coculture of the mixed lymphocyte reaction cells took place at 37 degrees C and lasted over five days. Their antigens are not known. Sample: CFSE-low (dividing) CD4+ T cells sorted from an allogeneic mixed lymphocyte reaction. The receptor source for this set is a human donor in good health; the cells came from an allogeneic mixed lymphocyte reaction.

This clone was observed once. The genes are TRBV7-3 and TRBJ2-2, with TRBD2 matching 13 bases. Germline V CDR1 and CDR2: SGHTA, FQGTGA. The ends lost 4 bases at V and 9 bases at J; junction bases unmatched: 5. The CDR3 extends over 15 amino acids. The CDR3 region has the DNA TGTGCCAGCAGCTCCGGACTAGCGGGAGCCCGGGAGCTGTTTTTT. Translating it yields CASSSGLAGARELFF.

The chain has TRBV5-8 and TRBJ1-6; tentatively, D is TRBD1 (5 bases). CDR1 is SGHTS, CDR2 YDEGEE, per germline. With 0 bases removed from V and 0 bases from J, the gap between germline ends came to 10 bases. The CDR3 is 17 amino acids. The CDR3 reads CASSLEGALSYNSPLHF. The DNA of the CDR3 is TGTGCCAGCAGCTTGGAAGGGGCCCTCTCCTATAATTCACCCCTCCACTTT.

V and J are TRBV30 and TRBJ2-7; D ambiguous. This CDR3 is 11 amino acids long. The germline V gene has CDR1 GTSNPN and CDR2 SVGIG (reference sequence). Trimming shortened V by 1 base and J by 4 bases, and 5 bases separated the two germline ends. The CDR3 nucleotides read TGTGCCTGGAGTGGTGTGTACGAGCAGTACTTC. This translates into CAWSGVYEQYF. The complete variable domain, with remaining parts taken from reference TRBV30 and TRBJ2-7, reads SQTIHQWPATLVQPVGSPLSLECTVEGTSNPNLYWYRQAAGRGLQLLFYSVGIGQISSEVPQNLSASRPQDRQFILSSKKLLLSDSGFYLCAWSGVYEQYFGPGTRLTVT.

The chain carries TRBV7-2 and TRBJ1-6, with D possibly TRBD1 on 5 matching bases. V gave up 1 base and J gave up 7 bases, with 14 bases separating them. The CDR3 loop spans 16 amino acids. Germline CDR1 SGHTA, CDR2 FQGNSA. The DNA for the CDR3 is TGTGCCAGCAGCTTAGATGGTGGGGCCAAAAATTCACCCCTCCACTTT. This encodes CASSLDGGAKNSPLHF.

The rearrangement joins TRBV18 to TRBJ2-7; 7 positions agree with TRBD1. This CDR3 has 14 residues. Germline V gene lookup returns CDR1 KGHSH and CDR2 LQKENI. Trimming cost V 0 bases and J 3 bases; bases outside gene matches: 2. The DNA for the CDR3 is TGTGCCAGCTCACCACCCCCAGGGGGCTACGAGCAGTACTTC. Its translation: CASSPPPGGYEQYF. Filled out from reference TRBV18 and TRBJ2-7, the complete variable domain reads NAGVMQNPRHLVRRRGQEARLRCSPMKGHSHVYWYRQLPEEGLKFMVYLQKENIIDESGMPKERFSAEFPKEGPSILRIQQVVRGDSAAYFCASSPPPGGYEQYFGPGTRLTVT.

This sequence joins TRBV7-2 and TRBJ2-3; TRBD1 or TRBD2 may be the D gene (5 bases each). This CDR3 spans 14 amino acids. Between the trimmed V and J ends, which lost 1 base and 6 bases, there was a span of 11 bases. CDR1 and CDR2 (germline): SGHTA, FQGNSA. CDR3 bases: TGTGCCAGCAGCTTAGGGGACCCTAGGGATACGCAGTATTTT. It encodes CASSLGDPRDTQYF.

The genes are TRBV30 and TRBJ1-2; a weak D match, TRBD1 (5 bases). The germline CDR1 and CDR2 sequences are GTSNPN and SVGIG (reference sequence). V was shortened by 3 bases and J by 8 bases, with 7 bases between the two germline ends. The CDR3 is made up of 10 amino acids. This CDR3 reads CAWRRGGYTF. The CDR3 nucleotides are TGTGCCTGGAGGCGGGGGGGCTACACCTTC.

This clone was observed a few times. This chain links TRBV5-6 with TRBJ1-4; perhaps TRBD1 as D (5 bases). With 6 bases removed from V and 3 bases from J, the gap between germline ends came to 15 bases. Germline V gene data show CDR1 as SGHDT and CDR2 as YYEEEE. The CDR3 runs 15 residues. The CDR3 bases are TGTGCCAGCACCCCCACGCCGACAGCTAATGAAAAACTGTTTTTT. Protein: CASTPTPTANEKLFF.

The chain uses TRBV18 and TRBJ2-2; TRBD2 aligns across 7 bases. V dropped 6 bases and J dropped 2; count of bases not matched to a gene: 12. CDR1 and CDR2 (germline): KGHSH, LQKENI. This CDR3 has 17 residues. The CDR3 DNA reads TGTGCCAGCTCGACAGACTTGGGGGGGAGTAACACCGGGGAGCTGTTTTTT. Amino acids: CASSTDLGGSNTGELFF. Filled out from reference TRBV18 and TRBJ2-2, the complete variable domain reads NAGVMQNPRHLVRRRGQEARLRCSPMKGHSHVYWYRQLPEEGLKFMVYLQKENIIDESGMPKERFSAEFPKEGPSILRIQQVVRGDSAAYFCASSTDLGGSNTGELFFGEGSRLTVL.

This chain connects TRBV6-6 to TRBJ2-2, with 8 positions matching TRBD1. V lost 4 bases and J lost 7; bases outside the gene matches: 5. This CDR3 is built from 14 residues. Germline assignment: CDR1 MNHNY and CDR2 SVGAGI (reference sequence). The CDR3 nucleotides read TGTGCCAGCAGTTTGGGACAGGCGGACGGGGAGCTGTTTTTT. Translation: CASSLGQADGELFF.

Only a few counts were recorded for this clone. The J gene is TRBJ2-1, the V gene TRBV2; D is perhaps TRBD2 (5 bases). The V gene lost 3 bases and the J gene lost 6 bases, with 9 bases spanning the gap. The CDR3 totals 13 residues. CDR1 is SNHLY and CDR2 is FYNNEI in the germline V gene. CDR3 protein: CASSDEGRNEQFF. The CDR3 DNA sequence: TGTGCCAGCAGTGATGAGGGTCGCAATGAGCAGTTCTTC.

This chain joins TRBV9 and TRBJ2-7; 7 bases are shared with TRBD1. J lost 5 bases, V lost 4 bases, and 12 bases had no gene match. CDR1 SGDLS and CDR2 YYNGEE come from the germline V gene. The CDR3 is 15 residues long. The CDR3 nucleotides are TGTGCCAGCAGCACCCACCACGACAGGGTACACGAGCAGTACTTC. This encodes CASSTHHDRVHEQYF.

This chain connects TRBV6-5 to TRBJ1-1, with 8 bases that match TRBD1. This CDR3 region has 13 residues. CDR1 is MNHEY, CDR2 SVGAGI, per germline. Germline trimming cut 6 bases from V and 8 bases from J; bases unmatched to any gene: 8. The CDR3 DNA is TGTGCCAGCAGACAAGGACAGGGCGGGGAAGCTTTCTTT. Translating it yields CASRQGQGGEAFF.

The CDR3 DNA follows: TGCGCCAGCAGCTTACTAGCGGGGTCTTCCTACGAGCAGTACTTC. Its protein product is CASSLLAGSSYEQYF. The chain couples TRBV5-1 to TRBJ2-7; TRBD2 matches at 10 bases. CDR3 size: 15 residues. Germline CDR1 and CDR2: SGHRS and YFSETQ. V gave up 2 bases and J gave up 1 base; unmatched junction bases: 3.

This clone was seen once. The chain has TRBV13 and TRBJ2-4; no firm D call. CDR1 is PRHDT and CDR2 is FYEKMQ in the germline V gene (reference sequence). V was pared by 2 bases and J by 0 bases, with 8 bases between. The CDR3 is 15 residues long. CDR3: CASSLSGGAKNIQYF. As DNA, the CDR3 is TGTGCCAGCAGCTTATCAGGCGGAGCCAAAAACATTCAGTACTTC.

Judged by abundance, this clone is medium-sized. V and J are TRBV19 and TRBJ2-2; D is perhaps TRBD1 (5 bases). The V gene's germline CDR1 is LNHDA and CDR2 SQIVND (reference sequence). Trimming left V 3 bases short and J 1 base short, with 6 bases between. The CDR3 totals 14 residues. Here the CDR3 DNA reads TGTGCCAGTAGTATCCAGGGGAACACCGGGGAGCTGTTTTTT. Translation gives CASSIQGNTGELFF. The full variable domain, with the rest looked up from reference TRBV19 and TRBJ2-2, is DGGITQSPKYLFRKEGQNVTLSCEQNLNHDAMYWYRQDPGQGLRLIYYSQIVNDFQKGDIAEGYSVSREKKESFPLTVTSAQKNPTAFYLCASSIQGNTGELFFGEGSRLTVL.

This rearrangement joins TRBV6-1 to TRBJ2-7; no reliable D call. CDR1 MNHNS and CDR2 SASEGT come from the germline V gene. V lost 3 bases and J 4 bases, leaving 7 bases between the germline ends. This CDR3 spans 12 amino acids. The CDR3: CASSDQLYEQYF. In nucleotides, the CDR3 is TGTGCCAGCAGTGACCAGTTATACGAGCAGTACTTC.

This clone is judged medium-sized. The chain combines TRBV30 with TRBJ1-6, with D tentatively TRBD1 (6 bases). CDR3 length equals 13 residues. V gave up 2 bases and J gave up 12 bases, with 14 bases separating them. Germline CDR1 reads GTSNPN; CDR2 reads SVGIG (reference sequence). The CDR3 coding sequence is TGTGCCTGGAGTCAACGGGACATCTTACCCCTCCACTTT. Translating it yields CAWSQRDILPLHF.

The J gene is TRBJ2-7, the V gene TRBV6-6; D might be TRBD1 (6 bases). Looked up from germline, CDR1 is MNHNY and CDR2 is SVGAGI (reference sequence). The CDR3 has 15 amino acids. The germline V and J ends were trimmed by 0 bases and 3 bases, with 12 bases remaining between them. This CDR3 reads CASSYSGQLIYEQYF. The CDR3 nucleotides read TGTGCCAGCAGTTACTCGGGACAATTAATCTACGAGCAGTACTTC.

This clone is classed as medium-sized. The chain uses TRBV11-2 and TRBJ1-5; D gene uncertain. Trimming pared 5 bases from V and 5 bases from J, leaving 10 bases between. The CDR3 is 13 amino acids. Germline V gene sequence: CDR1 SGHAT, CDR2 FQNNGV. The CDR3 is CASSRTFDQPQHF. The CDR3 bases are TGTGCCAGCAGCCGGACGTTCGATCAGCCCCAGCATTTT.

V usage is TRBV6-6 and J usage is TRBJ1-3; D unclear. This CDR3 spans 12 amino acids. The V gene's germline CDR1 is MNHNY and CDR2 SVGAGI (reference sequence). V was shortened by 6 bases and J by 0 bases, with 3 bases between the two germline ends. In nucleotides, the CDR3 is TGTGCCAGCAGATCCTCTGGAAACACCATATATTTT. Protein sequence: CASRSSGNTIYF.

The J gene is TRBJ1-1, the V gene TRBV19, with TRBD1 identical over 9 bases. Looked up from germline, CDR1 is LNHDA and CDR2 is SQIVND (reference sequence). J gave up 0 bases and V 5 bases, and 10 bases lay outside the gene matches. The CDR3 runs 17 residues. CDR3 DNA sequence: TGTGCCAGTAGTTTACTTACAGGGGGCTATTTGAACACTGAAGCTTTCTTT. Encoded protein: CASSLLTGGYLNTEAFF.

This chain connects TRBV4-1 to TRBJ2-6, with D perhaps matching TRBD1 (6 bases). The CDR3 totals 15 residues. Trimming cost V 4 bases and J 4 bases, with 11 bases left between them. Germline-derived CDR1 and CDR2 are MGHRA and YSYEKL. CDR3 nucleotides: TGCGCCAGCAGCCGAGCAGGGGTAGGGGCCAACGTCCTGACTTTC. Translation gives CASSRAGVGANVLTF.

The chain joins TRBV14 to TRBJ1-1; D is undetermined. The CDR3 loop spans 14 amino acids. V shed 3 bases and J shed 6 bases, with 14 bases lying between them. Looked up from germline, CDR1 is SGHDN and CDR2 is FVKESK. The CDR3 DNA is TGTGCCAGCAGCCACATATTAATGAGCGCTGAAGCTTTCTTT. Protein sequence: CASSHILMSAEAFF.

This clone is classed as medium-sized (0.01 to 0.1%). The CDR3 DNA is TGCGCCAGCAGCTTACAGGGGGCGGCTTACACTAACTATGGCTACACCTTC. Amino acid sequence: CASSLQGAAYTNYGYTF. The chain is built from TRBV5-1 and TRBJ1-2, with 9 bases matching TRBD1. V was pared by 2 bases and J by 0 bases, with 8 bases of the junction left unmatched. This CDR3 contains 17 residues. CDR1 is SGHRS, CDR2 YFSETQ, per germline.

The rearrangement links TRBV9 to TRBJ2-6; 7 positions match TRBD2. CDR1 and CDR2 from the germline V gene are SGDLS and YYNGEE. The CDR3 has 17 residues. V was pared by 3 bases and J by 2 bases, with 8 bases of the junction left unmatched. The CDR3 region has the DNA TGTGCCAGCAGCGCCCGGAGCGGGGCTGCTGGGGCCAACGTCCTGACTTTC. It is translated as CASSARSGAAGANVLTF.

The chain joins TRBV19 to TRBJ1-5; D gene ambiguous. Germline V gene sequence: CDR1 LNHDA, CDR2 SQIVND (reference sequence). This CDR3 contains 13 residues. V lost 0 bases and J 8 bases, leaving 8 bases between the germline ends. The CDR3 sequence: CASSIDTEKPQHF. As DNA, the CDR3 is TGTGCCAGTAGTATAGATACCGAGAAGCCCCAGCATTTT.

CDR3 amino acids: CASTYGGGRETQYF. In DNA, the CDR3 is TGCGCCAGCACCTACGGGGGGGGTCGAGAGACCCAGTACTTC. This sequence joins TRBV5-1 and TRBJ2-5; 8 bases are a match to TRBD2. This CDR3 has 14 residues. CDR1 is SGHRS, CDR2 YFSETQ, per germline. Unmatched junction bases numbered 8, after V lost 6 bases and J lost 4 bases.

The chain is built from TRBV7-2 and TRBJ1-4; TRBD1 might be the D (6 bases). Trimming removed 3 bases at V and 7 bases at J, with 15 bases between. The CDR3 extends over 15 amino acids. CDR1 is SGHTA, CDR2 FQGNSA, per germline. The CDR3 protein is CASSLGGAGSEKLFF. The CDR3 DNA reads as TGTGCCAGCAGCTTGGGGGGCGCGGGCAGTGAAAAACTGTTTTTT.

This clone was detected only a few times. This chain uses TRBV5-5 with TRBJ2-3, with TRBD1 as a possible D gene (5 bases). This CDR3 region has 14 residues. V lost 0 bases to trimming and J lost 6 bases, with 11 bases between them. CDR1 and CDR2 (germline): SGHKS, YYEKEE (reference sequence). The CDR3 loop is CASSLGPGIDTQYF. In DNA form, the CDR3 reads TGTGCCAGCAGCTTGGGACCAGGGATCGATACGCAGTATTTT. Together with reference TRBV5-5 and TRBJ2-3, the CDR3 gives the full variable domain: DAGVTQSPTHLIKTRGQQVTLRCSPISGHKSVSWYQQVLGQGPQFIFQYYEKEERGRGNFPDRFSARQFPNYSSELNVNALLLGDSALYLCASSLGPGIDTQYFGPGTRLTVL.

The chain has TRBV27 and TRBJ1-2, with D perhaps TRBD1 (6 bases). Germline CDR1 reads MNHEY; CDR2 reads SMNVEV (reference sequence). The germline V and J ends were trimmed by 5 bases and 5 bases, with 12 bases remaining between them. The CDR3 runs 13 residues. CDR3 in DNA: TGTGCCAGCAGTATTGACAGGTTGTATGGCTACACCTTC. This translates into CASSIDRLYGYTF.